The 5 T cell receptor beta chains in this list originate from one sample, sequenced in a study of blood T cell repertoires in COVID-19. Assay: immunoSEQ multiplex PCR; the TCRdb copy retains only in-frame clones and omits some. The sample yields about 120,000 clones, 79% seen once. The sequenced sample consisted of peripheral blood. These receptors were obtained from a man aged 40-55 years with active or convalescent COVID-19.

The chain links TRBV5-4 to TRBJ1-2; a weak D match, TRBD1 (6 bases). Germline V lookup: CDR1 SGHNT, CDR2 YYREEE (reference sequence). Deletions cut 4 bases from V and 2 bases from J, with 9 bases between. The CDR3 is 13 residues long. The CDR3 protein is CASSPQGNYGYTF. CDR3 coding DNA: TGTGCCAGCAGCCCTCAGGGGAACTATGGCTACACCTTC.

The chain has TRBV5-1 and TRBJ2-2, with D possibly TRBD1 on 6 matching bases. There are 16 residues in the CDR3. The germline gives CDR1 SGHRS, CDR2 YFSETQ. V lost 3 bases and J 1 base, leaving 13 bases between the germline ends. In DNA form, the CDR3 reads TGCGCCAGCAGCTCCCCGACAGGCCAGAACACCGGGGAGCTGTTTTTT. Translating gives CASSSPTGQNTGELFF.

V gene TRBV5-1 combines with J gene TRBJ1-5, with D uncertain. The CDR3 has 15 residues. The V and J ends lost 0 bases and 3 bases respectively, with 10 bases between them. Germline V gene sequence: CDR1 SGHRS, CDR2 YFSETQ. In DNA, the CDR3 is TGCGCCAGCAGCTTGGGTACGTCGGTCAATCAGCCCCAGCATTTT. It specifies CASSLGTSVNQPQHF.

The gene calls are TRBV5-4 and TRBJ1-1; 9 bases line up with TRBD1. CDR1 and CDR2 from the germline V gene are SGHNT and YYREEE (reference sequence). The CDR3 length is 16 residues. The V segment lost 4 bases and the J segment 4 bases; nucleotides outside the gene matches: 11. The CDR3 DNA reads TGTGCCAGCAGCCGCTCGGGGACAGGGTTGAGCACTGAAGCTTTCTTT. This encodes CASSRSGTGLSTEAFF.

The chain employs TRBV7-6 and TRBJ2-3, with 11 bases aligning to TRBD2. The ends lost 4 bases at V and 5 bases at J; junction bases unmatched: 14. The CDR3 consists of 18 residues. The germline V gene has CDR1 SGHVS and CDR2 FNYEAQ. For the CDR3, the DNA is TGTGCCAGCAGCTCCTCTCTTTTAGCGGGAGGGTTCGAAGATACGCAGTATTTT. This encodes CASSSSLLAGGFEDTQYF.